This is a list of T cell receptor beta chains from one sample in a study of cytomegalovirus exposure and HLA in healthy donors. TCRdb's copy holds only in-frame clones and misses some; the assay was immunoSEQ multiplex PCR. Among 160,000 or so clones listed, 75% to 90% were seen once. The specimen was PBMCs. The receptors here all came from a woman aged 18-30 years in good health and CMV-seronegative. Each CDR3 is given with its conserved first and last residue. The order of the fields is D gene, J gene, V gene, clone size, CDR3 DNA, CDR3 protein. D genes are given only for firm matches. Clone size is not always given. Where it is, it says once, few, many or a class for expanded clones.

TRBD1	TRBJ1-5	TRBV2	.	TGTGCCAGCAGCGTGGACAGGAATCAGCCCCAGCATTTT	CASSVDRNQPQHF
TRBD2	TRBJ2-3	TRBV7-8	.	TGTGCCAGCAGCTTAAACCGGCAACAGAGGACGACTAGCGGATCCACAGATACGCAGTATTTT	CASSLNRQQRTTSGSTDTQYF
.	TRBJ2-5	TRBV19	.	TGTGCCAGTAGTATACGCGGGGTCCAAGAGACCCAGTACTTC	CASSIRGVQETQYF
.	TRBJ2-3	TRBV5-1	.	TGCGCCAGCAGGGGAGCGGGTGGCACAGATACGCAGTATTTT	CASRGAGGTDTQYF
.	TRBJ1-3	TRBV6-1	.	TGTGCCAGCAGTGACCAGGGCAGATTCTCTGGAAACACCATATATTTT	CASSDQGRFSGNTIYF
.	TRBJ2-3	TRBV11-2	.	TGTGCCAGCAGCATTGCAGGGCGCCCAGATACGCAGTATTTT	CASSIAGRPDTQYF
.	TRBJ2-2	TRBV7-9	few	TGTGCCAGCAGCTTAATCACGGGCAGGGTCACCGGGGAGCTGTTTTTT	CASSLITGRVTGELFF
.	TRBJ1-3	TRBV28	.	TGTGCCAGCAGTTTAGGGGGCAGCCTCTCTGGAAACACCATATATTTT	CASSLGGSLSGNTIYF
.	TRBJ1-3	TRBV7-6	.	TGTGCCAGCAGCTTAGAGGGGCCGGGAAACACCATATATTTT	CASSLEGPGNTIYF
.	TRBJ2-7	TRBV7-8	.	TGTGCCAGCAGCTTAGCGCAGGGGAGAAGGGCCCCAAGCTACGAGCAGTACTTC	CASSLAQGRRAPSYEQYF
TRBD1	TRBJ1-6	TRBV5-5	.	TGTGCCAGCAGCTTCCAGGGGGACAGGGGTTCACCCCTCCACTTT	CASSFQGDRGSPLHF
.	TRBJ1-5	TRBV19	.	TGTGCCAGTAGTGCCAGGGTAGAGAGCAATCAGCCCCAGCATTTT	CASSARVESNQPQHF
TRBD1	TRBJ1-1	TRBV5-1	.	TGCGCCAGCAGCTCCGGACAGGGGGGATTCGACACTGAAGCTTTCTTT	CASSSGQGGFDTEAFF
TRBD1	TRBJ2-1	TRBV27	.	TGTGCCAGCAGTTTATCCTCCAGAACGACAGGGAGCTCCTACAATGAGCAGTTCTTC	CASSLSSRTTGSSYNEQFF
.	TRBJ1-2	TRBV6-1	.	TGTGCCAGCAGTGAGCAGGCGTGGGATGGCTACACCTTC	CASSEQAWDGYTF
.	TRBJ2-7	TRBV19	.	TGTGCCAGTAGTATTGCGGGGAACTACGAGCAGTACTTC	CASSIAGNYEQYF
.	TRBJ1-3	TRBV10-3	once	TGTGCCATCAGGGACAGTCCTGGAAACACCATATATTTT	CAIRDSPGNTIYF
.	TRBJ1-1	TRBV29-1	once	TGCAGCGCCGCCCGAGGGGGGGCGGGGAGAAACACTGAAGCTTTCTTT	CSAARGGAGRNTEAFF
.	TRBJ2-1	TRBV7-2	.	TGTGCCAGCACCTTAACAGGGCCCAGGAGTGAGCAGTTCTTC	CASTLTGPRSEQFF
.	TRBJ1-5	TRBV30	.	TGTGCCTGGAGAGAGCGGGGCCAAGCGGACAATCAGCCCCAGCATTTT	CAWRERGQADNQPQHF
.	TRBJ2-1	TRBV7-9	few	TGTTCCAGCAGCTTACAGGAGCAGTTCTTC	CSSSLQEQFF
.	TRBJ2-2	TRBV5-6	few	TGTGCCAGCAGCTTTGTTTACAGGGCGAACACCGGGGAGCTGTTTTTT	CASSFVYRANTGELFF
TRBD1	TRBJ1-5	TRBV6-4	.	TGTGCCAGCAGTGACCCGACAGGGAGGTGGCAGCCCCAGCATTTT	CASSDPTGRWQPQHF
TRBD1	TRBJ1-2	TRBV6-6	.	TGTGCCAGCAGTGTAACCGGGACAGAAGATGGCTACACCTTC	CASSVTGTEDGYTF
TRBD1	TRBJ1-2	TRBV10-2	.	TGCGCCAGCTTATACCGGACAGGGGAGGACTATGGCTACACCTTC	CASLYRTGEDYGYTF
TRBD1	TRBJ1-4	TRBV29-1	.	TGCAGCGTTTCGGAGCAGGGGGCGAGAAAACTGTTTTTT	CSVSEQGARKLFF
TRBD2	TRBJ2-1	TRBV6-8	.	TGTGCCAGCAGACGAATAGCGGGGGGGCACGGTGAGCAGTTCTTC	CASRRIAGGHGEQFF
TRBD2	TRBJ2-4	TRBV5-4	.	TGTGCCAGCAGCGAGCGGCCGACTAGCGGGGGCCTGGGCATTCAGTACTTC	CASSERPTSGGLGIQYF
.	TRBJ1-2	TRBV5-1	.	TGCGCCAGCAGCCCGCCGTCGGGGGGCTACACCTTC	CASSPPSGGYTF
.	TRBJ2-5	TRBV27	.	TGTGCCAGCAGGGAGTTCGGGGGGCGGAGAGAGACCCAGTACTTC	CASREFGGRRETQYF
.	TRBJ2-7	TRBV27	.	TGTGCCACCCAACAGGCTATCTCCTACGAGCAGTACTTC	CATQQAISYEQYF
.	TRBJ1-1	TRBV23-1	.	TGCGCCAGCAGTCAATCTAGTACGGGGGTGGAAACTGAAGCTTTCTTT	CASSQSSTGVETEAFF
TRBD2	TRBJ2-1	TRBV29-1	.	TGCAGCACACGGACTAGCGGGGACGGAAACGAGCAGTTCTTC	CSTRTSGDGNEQFF
TRBD1	TRBJ1-1	TRBV6-1	once	TGTGCCAGCAGTGCTAACCGAGGACAGGGGGTCACTGAAGCTTTCTTT	CASSANRGQGVTEAFF
.	TRBJ1-5	TRBV27	.	TGTGCCAGCAGATTCCAAAATCAGCCCCAGCATTTT	CASRFQNQPQHF
.	TRBJ1-5	TRBV15	.	TGTGCCACCAGCAGAGGGGTGCGAACGGACTTTTATAGCAATCAGCCCCAGCATTTT	CATSRGVRTDFYSNQPQHF
.	TRBJ1-5	TRBV19	.	TGTGCCAGTAACCCACAACCTCCGACATTGGAGGGAAGCAATCAGCCCCAGCATTTT	CASNPQPPTLEGSNQPQHF
TRBD1	TRBJ1-2	TRBV30	few	TGTGCCTGGACCCCCCGGACAGGGCGTCGGCCGGATGGCTACACCTTC	CAWTPRTGRRPDGYTF
.	TRBJ2-4	TRBV28	.	TGTGCCAGCAGTTTTCAGATTGGTGGCATTCAGTACTTC	CASSFQIGGIQYF
TRBD2	TRBJ2-7	TRBV5-8	.	TGTGCCAGCAGCTTGGGGGGGGGATGGGAGCAGTACTTC	CASSLGGGWEQYF
TRBD1	TRBJ1-2	TRBV5-4	.	TGTGCCAGCAGCTCTGGACAGGGAGGCTCGGGTGGCTATGGCTACACCTTC	CASSSGQGGSGGYGYTF
TRBD1	TRBJ1-1	TRBV18	.	TGTGCCAGCTCACCACTAGGACAGGCTAACACTGAAGCTTTCTTT	CASSPLGQANTEAFF
.	TRBJ1-1	TRBV7-6	once	TGTGCCAGCAGCCGTGGGTTTAGCAGTCGAGAAGCTTTCTTT	CASSRGFSSREAFF
.	TRBJ2-5	TRBV30	.	TGTGCCTGGAGTCGCGGACGGGGTTGGGAGACCCAGTACTTC	CAWSRGRGWETQYF
.	TRBJ2-3	TRBV28	.	TGTGCCAGCAGTATGTCAGGGCCCACTAGCACAGATACGCAGTATTTT	CASSMSGPTSTDTQYF
.	TRBJ1-3	TRBV5-4	.	TGTGCCAGCAGCTTGGGGCAGGCCAACTCTGGAAACACCATATATTTT	CASSLGQANSGNTIYF
.	TRBJ1-2	TRBV11-3	.	TGTGCCAGCAGCTTCGGGGGGGGCGACTATGGCTACACCTTC	CASSFGGGDYGYTF